One and the same sample provided the 2 T cell receptor beta chains below, sequenced in a study of T cell changes during pregnancy in multiple sclerosis (dated by TCRdb to about 2019). The protocol used for the library was the immunoSEQ multiplex PCR assay. The clones in this table, taken by TCRdb from immuneACCESS, are in-frame only. Not every clone is retained; where verified, under half of the shortfall comes from an unresolved V gene, and the cause of the rest is unknown. The sample has over 70,000 clones on record, around 94% of them singletons. The ten largest make up around 0.86% of the sample. This sample comprised peripheral blood, obtained in the third trimester of pregnancy. The receptors were sampled from a female donor with multiple sclerosis, enrolled in a pregnancy study.

This chain links TRBV19 with TRBJ2-7; 10 positions agree with TRBD1. The CDR3 totals 14 residues. The V segment lost 5 bases and the J segment 7 bases; nucleotides outside the gene matches: 8. Germline lookup yields CDR1 LNHDA and CDR2 SQIVND (reference sequence). DNA for the CDR3: TGTGCCAGTAGTCAGGACAGGGGGGTGATGGAGCAGTACTTC. Its protein product is CASSQDRGVMEQYF. The entire variable domain, with the rest obtained from reference TRBV19 and TRBJ2-7, is as follows: DGGITQSPKYLFRKEGQNVTLSCEQNLNHDAMYWYRQDPGQGLRLIYYSQIVNDFQKGDIAEGYSVSREKKESFPLTVTSAQKNPTAFYLCASSQDRGVMEQYFGPGTRLTVT.

The chain recombines TRBV5-1 with TRBJ2-7; TRBD2 matches 10 bases. CDR1 is SGHRS and CDR2 is YFSETQ in the germline V gene. The ends lost 3 bases at V and 0 bases at J; junction bases unmatched: 12. The CDR3 sequence is 18 residues long. The CDR3 sequence: CASSSSGTSVPYSYEQYF. The CDR3 coding sequence is TGCGCCAGCAGCTCGTCCGGGACTAGCGTACCTTACTCCTACGAGCAGTACTTC. The entire variable domain, with the rest obtained from reference TRBV5-1 and TRBJ2-7, is as follows: KAGVTQTPRYLIKTRGQQVTLSCSPISGHRSVSWYQQTPGQGLQFLFEYFSETQRNKGNFPGRFSGRQFSNSRSEMNVSTLELGDSALYLCASSSSGTSVPYSYEQYFGPGTRLTVT.